Following are 6 T cell receptor beta chains from one sample sequenced in a study of blood T cell repertoires in COVID-19. Clones were sequenced by immunoSEQ multiplex PCR, and TCRdb holds only the in-frame ones, with some missing. The data show around 130,000 clones, about 85% seen once. Sequenced sample: peripheral blood. The receptors here all came from a man in his forties with active or convalescent COVID-19.

V is TRBV5-1 and J is TRBJ1-1; 9 bases align to TRBD1. Germline CDR1 and CDR2: SGHRS and YFSETQ. The CDR3 is 14 amino acids. With V trimmed by 3 bases and J by 11 bases, 11 bases remained unmatched. The CDR3 loop reads CASSSMPGQGHAFF. Here the CDR3 DNA reads TGCGCCAGCAGCTCGATGCCGGGACAGGGACACGCTTTCTTT.

This sequence joins TRBV4-1 and TRBJ1-2; TRBD1 agrees at 9 bases. Germline V CDR1 and CDR2: MGHRA, YSYEKL. After removal of 3 bases from V and 3 bases from J, the junction contained 8 bases not matched to a gene. CDR3 length: 16 amino acids. CDR3 region: CASSQLQGANDYGYTF. CDR3 in DNA: TGCGCCAGCAGCCAGTTACAGGGGGCTAACGACTATGGCTACACCTTC.

The chain combines TRBV27 with TRBJ2-7; 9 bases map to TRBD1. V was pared by 11 bases and J by 2 bases, with 10 bases of the junction left unmatched. The germline gives CDR1 MNHEY, CDR2 SMNVEV (reference sequence). The length of the CDR3 is 14 residues. The DNA of the CDR3 is TGTGCCGTTCGACGACAGGGGGGGACCTACGAGCAGTACTTC. Protein sequence: CAVRRQGGTYEQYF.

The J gene is TRBJ2-1, the V gene TRBV7-2; 9 bases agree with TRBD2. The germline CDR1 and CDR2 sequences are SGHTA and FQGNSA. The junction had 11 bases not matched to a gene; V was cut back by 2 bases and J by 6 bases. This CDR3 contains 17 residues. As DNA, the CDR3 is TGTGCCAGCAGCTTATACGCGGCGGGGGGGCTAGGCAATGAGCAGTTCTTC. Translating gives CASSLYAAGGLGNEQFF.

V gene TRBV19 combines with J gene TRBJ2-2; 8 positions match TRBD2. This CDR3 spans 15 amino acids. V shed 8 bases and J 5 bases; nucleotides not matched to a gene: 10. Germline V gene lookup returns CDR1 LNHDA and CDR2 SQIVND (reference sequence). The CDR3 DNA sequence: TGTGCCAGTGAATCCGGGACTAGGGATACCGGGGAGCTGTTTTTT. Amino acid sequence: CASESGTRDTGELFF.

The chain employs TRBV2 and TRBJ1-1; D not certain. Trimming cost V 5 bases and J 4 bases, with 14 bases left between them. This CDR3 has 14 amino acids. Germline assignment: CDR1 SNHLY and CDR2 FYNNEI. CDR3 protein: CASSPLAVVTEAFF. The CDR3 DNA reads TGTGCCAGCAGTCCCTTGGCCGTGGTCACTGAAGCTTTCTTT.